This record covers a single TCR beta chain. Its antigen remains unknown. Germline-derived CDR1 and CDR2 are SGHVS and FNYEAQ. V was shortened by 1 base and J by 4 bases, with 14 bases between the two germline ends. This CDR3 is 16 amino acids long. The sample is drawn from a study of shared clonotypes between healthy human individuals. General study points: A handful of donors showed sharing of roughly 5% of naive CD4 clonotypes.

Recent acute infections and vaccinations were absent in the healthy HIV-negative adult donors. The authors divided CD4+ cells into CD45RA+ naive and CD45RA-negative memory subsets. Original data processing: Junction-only immunoSEQ sequences carried no quality scores, so filtering differed. The method was immunoSEQ multiplex PCR; TCRdb's version includes in-frame clones alone and lacks a portion of them. For V, J and clone size, that table is used; D and trimming come from the DNA. The table records some 2,500,000 clones, just under 95% of them present only once. The sequence was obtained from a man aged 18 to 35 in good health. Some clones in this sample may be carry-over from other donors' samples. The rearrangement links TRBV7-6 to TRBJ1-5, with D possibly TRBD1 on 5 matching bases. The sequenced sample was naive CD4+ T cells from PBMCs. Documented subset: CD45RA+ positively selected. The CDR3 sequence is CASSLESGGLNQPQHF. The CDR3 DNA is TGTGCCAGCAGCTTAGAATCGGGGGGTTTGAATCAGCCCCAGCATTTT.